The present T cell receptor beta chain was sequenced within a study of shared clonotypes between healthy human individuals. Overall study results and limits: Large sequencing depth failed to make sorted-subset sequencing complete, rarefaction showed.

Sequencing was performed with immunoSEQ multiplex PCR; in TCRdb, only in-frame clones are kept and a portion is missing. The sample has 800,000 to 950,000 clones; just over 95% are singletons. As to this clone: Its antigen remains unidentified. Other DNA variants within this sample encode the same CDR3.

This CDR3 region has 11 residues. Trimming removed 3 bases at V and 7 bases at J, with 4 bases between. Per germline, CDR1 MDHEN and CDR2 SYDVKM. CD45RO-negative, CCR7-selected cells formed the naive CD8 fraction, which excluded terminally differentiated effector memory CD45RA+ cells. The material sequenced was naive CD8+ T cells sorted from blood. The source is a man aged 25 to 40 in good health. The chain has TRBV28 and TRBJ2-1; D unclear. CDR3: CASSLGNEQFF. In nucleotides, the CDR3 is TGTGCCAGCAGTTTGGGAAATGAGCAGTTCTTC.